This T cell receptor beta chain is from a study of Ad26.COV2.S vaccination and SARS-CoV-2 variants. Repertoires were generated with immunoSEQ multiplex PCR, while TCRdb's copy carries only in-frame clones and drops some. This sample has fewer than 900,000 clones, with more than 80% found just once. About this clone: Its specificity is not known.

Treatment here: 15 to 20 received Ad26.COV2.S at low or high dose, single or two shots; several received placebo; per-sample allocation not given. Material that was analyzed had been drawn on day 63 after the first vaccine or placebo injection. This adult donor, from Boston, was 18-55 years old. This CDR3 has 15 residues. V was clipped by 6 bases and J by 4 bases; unmatched bases: 10. In germline, CDR1 is SGHRS, CDR2 YFSETQ. Findings and caveats of the study: Comparability of non-spike TCR breadth was observed across vaccine and placebo recipients.

The sample was peripheral blood, taken in a trial of Ad26.COV2.S vaccine versus placebo. The receptor comes from a person aged 18-60 years who received the Ad26.COV2.S COVID-19 vaccine or a placebo. The chain joins TRBV5-1 to TRBJ2-1; 7 positions match TRBD1. Written as DNA, the CDR3 is TGCGCCAGCAACCCACAGGGGTTAAGATACAATGAGCAGTTCTTC. Amino acid sequence: CASNPQGLRYNEQFF.